This TCR beta chain was obtained from a study of cytomegalovirus exposure and HLA in healthy donors. TCRdb's copy holds only in-frame clones and misses some; the assay was immunoSEQ multiplex PCR. The sample shows 150,000 or so clones, 65% to 90% of them seen only once. The V gene's germline CDR1 is MGHRA and CDR2 YSYEKL. The CDR3 loop spans 15 amino acids. V was pared by 3 bases and J by 0 bases, with 2 bases of the junction left unmatched. The TCR comes from a man aged 18 to 30 in good health and CMV-seropositive. The sequenced material came from PBMCs. V is TRBV4-1 and J is TRBJ1-2; 9 bases are a match to TRBD1. Here the CDR3 DNA reads TGCGCCAGCAGCCACGGACAGGGGTCTAACTATGGCTACACCTTC. Encoded protein: CASSHGQGSNYGYTF.